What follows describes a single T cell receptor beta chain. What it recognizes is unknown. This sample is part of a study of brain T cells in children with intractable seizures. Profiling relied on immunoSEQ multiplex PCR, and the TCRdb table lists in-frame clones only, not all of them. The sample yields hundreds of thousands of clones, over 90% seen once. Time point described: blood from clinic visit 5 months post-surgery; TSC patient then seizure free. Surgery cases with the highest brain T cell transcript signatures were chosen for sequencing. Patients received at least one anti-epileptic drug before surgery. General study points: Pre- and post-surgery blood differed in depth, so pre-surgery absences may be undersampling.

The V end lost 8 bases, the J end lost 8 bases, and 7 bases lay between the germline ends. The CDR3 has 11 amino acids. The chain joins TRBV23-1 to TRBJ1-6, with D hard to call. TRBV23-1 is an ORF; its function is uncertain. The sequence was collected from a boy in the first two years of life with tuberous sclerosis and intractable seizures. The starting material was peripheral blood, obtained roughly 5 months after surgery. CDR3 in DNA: TGCGCCAGCTCCAGTCATTCACCCCTCCACTTT. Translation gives CASSSHSPLHF.